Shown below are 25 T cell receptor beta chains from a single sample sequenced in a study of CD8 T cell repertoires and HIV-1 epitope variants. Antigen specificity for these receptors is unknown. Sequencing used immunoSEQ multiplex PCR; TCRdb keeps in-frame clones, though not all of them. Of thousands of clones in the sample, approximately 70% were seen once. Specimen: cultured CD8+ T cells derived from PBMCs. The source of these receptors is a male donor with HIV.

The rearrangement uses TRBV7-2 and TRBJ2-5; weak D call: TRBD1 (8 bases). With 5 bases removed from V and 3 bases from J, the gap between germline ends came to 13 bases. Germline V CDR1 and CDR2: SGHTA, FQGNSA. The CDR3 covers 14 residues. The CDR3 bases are TGTGCCAGCAGCGTAACAGGGGGGGAAGAGACCCAGTACTTC. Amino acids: CASSVTGGEETQYF.

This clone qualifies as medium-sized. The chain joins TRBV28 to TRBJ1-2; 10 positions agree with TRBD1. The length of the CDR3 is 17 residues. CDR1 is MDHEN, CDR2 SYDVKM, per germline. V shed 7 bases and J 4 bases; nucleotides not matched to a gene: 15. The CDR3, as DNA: TGTGCCAGCACCCCCGGGGACAGGGGACCCTACGGCTATGGCTACACCTTC. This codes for CASTPGDRGPYGYGYTF.

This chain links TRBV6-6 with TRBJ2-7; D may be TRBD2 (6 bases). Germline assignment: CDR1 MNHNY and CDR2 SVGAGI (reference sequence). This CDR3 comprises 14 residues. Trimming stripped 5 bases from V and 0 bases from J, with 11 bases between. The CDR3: CASSPLAYSYEQYF. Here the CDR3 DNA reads TGTGCCAGCAGTCCTCTAGCGTACTCCTACGAGCAGTACTTC.

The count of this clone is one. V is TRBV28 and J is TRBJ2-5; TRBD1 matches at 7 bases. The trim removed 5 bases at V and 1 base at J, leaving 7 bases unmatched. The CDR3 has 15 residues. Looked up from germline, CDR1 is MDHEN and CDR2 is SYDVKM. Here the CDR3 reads CASSRESGGQETQYF. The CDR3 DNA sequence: TGTGCCAGCAGTCGTGAATCAGGGGGCCAAGAGACCCAGTACTTC.

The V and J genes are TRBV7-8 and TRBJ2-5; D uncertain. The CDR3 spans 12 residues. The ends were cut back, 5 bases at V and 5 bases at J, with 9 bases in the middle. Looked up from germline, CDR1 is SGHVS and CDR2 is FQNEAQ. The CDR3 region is CASSILGETQYF. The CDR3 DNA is TGTGCCAGCAGCATCCTGGGGGAGACCCAGTACTTC.

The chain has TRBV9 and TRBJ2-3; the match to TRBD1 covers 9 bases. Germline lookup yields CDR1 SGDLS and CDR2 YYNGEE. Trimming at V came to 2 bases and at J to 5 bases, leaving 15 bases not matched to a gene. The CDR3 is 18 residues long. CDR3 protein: CASSVSAGTGTERDTQYF. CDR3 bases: TGTGCCAGCAGCGTTTCAGCCGGGACAGGGACCGAAAGAGATACGCAGTATTTT.

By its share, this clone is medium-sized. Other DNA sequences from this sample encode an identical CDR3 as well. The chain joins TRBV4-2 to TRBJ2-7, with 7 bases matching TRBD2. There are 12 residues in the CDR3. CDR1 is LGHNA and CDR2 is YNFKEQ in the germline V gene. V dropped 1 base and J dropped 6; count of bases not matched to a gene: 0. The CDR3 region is CASSQAGGEQYF. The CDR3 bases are TGTGCCAGCAGCCAAGCGGGGGGCGAGCAGTACTTC.

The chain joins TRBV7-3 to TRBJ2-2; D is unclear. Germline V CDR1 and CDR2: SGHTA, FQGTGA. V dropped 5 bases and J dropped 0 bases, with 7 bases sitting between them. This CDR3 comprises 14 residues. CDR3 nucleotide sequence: TGTGCCAGCAGCCCAGCTTCGAACACCGGGGAGCTGTTTTTT. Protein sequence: CASSPASNTGELFF.

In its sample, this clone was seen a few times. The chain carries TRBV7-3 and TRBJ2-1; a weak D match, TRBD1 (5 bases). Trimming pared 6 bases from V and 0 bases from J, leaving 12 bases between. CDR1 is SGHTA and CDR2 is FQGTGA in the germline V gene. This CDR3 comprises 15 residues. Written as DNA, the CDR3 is TGTGCCAGCAGTTGGAGACAGAGCTCCTACAATGAGCAGTTCTTC. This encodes CASSWRQSSYNEQFF.

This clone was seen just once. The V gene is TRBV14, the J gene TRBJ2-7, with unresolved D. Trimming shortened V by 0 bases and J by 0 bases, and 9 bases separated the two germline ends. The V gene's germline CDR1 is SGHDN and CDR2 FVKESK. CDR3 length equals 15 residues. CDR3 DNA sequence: TGTGCCAGCAGCCAAGATTGGATGGGCTCCTACGAGCAGTACTTC. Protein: CASSQDWMGSYEQYF.

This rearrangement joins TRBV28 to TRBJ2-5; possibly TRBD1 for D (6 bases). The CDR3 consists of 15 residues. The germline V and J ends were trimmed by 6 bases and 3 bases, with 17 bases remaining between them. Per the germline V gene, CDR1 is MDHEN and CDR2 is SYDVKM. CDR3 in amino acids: CASSSSKYREETQYF. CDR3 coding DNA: TGTGCCAGCAGCTCATCCAAGTACAGGGAAGAGACCCAGTACTTC.

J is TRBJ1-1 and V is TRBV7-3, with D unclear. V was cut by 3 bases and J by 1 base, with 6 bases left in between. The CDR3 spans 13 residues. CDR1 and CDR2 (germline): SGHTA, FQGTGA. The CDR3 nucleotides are TGTGCCAGCAGCTTCGCGTCGAACACTGAAGCTTTCTTT. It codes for CASSFASNTEAFF.

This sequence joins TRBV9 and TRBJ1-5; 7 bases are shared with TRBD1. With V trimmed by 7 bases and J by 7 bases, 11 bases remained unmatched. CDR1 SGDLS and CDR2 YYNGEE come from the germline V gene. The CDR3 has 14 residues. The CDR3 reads CASDEKGAGQPQHF. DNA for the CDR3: TGTGCCAGCGATGAGAAGGGGGCGGGACAGCCCCAGCATTTT.

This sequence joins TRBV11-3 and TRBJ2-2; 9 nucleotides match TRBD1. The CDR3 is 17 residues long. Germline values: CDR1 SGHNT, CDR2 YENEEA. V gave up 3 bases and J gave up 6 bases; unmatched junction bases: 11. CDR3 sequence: CASSFAPGQGDAGELFF. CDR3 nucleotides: TGTGCCAGCAGCTTCGCCCCGGGACAGGGAGATGCCGGGGAGCTGTTTTTT. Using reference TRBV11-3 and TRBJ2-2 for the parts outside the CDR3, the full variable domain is EAGVVQSPRYKIIEKKQPVAFWCNPISGHNTLYWYLQNLGQGPELLIRYENEEAVDDSQLPKDRFSAERLKGVDSTLKIQPAELGDSAVYLCASSFAPGQGDAGELFFGEGSRLTVL.

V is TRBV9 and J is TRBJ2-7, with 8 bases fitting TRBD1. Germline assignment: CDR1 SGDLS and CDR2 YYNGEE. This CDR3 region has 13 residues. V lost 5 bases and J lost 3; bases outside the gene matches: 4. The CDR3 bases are TGTGCCAGCAGTCAAGGACAGGGCTACGAGCAGTACTTC. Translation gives CASSQGQGYEQYF.

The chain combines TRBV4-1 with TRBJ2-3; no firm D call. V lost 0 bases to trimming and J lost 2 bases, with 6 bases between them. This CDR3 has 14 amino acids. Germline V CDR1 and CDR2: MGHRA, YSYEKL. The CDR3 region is CASSQDQNTDTQYF. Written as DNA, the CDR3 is TGCGCCAGCAGCCAAGACCAGAACACAGATACGCAGTATTTT.

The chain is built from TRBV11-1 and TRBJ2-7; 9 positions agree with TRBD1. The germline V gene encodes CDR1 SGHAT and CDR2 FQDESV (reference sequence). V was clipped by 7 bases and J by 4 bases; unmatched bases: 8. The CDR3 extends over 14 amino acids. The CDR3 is CASNPGQGPYEQYF. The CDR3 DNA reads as TGTGCCAGCAACCCGGGACAGGGACCTTACGAGCAGTACTTC. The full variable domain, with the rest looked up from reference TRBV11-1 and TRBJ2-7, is EAEVAQSPRYKITEKSQAVAFWCDPISGHATLYWYRQILGQGPELLVQFQDESVVDDSQLPKDRFSAERLKGVDSTLKIQPAELGDSAMYLCASNPGQGPYEQYFGPGTRLTVT.

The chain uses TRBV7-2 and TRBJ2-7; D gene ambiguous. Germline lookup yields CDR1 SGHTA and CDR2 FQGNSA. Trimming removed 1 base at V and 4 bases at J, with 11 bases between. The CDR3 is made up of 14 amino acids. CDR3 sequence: CASSLELGQYEQYF. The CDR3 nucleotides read TGTGCCAGCAGCTTAGAATTAGGGCAGTACGAGCAGTACTTC.

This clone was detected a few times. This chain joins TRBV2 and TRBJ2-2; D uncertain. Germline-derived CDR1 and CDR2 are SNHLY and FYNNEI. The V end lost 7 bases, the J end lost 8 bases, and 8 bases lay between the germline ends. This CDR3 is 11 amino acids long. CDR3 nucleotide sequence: TGTGCCAGCAATGACGGGGGGGAGCTGTTTTTT. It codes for CASNDGGELFF.

This CDR3 is CASSVSGDNEQFF. In nucleotides, the CDR3 is TGTGCCAGCAGCGTTAGCGGGGACAATGAGCAGTTCTTC. The rearrangement links TRBV13 to TRBJ2-1; 8 bases align to TRBD2. Germline-derived CDR1 and CDR2 are PRHDT and FYEKMQ (reference sequence). V gave up 5 bases and J gave up 5 bases; unmatched junction bases: 2. The length of the CDR3 is 13 residues.

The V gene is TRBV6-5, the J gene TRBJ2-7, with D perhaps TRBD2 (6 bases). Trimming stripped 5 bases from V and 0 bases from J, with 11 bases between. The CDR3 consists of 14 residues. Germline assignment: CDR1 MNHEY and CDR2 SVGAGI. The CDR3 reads CASSPLAYSYEQYF. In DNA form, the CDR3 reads TGTGCCAGCAGTCCTCTAGCGTACTCCTACGAGCAGTACTTC.

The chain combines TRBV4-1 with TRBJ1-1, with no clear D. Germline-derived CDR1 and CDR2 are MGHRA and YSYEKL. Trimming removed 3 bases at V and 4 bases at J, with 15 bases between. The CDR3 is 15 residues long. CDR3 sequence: CASSQSDLWVTEAFF. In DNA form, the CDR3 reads TGCGCCAGCAGCCAGTCGGACCTATGGGTCACTGAAGCTTTCTTT.

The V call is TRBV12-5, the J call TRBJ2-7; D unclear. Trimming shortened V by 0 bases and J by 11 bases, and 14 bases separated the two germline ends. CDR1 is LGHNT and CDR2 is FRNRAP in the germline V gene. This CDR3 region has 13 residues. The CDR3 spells CASGLVGPNYEYF. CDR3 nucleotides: TGTGCTAGTGGTTTGGTAGGACCGAATTATGAGTACTTC.

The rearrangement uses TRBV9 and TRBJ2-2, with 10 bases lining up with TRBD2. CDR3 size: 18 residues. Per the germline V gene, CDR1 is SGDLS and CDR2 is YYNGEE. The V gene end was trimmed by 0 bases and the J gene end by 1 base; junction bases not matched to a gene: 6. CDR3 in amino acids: CASSVAKTSGMNTGELFF. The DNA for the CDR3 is TGTGCCAGCAGCGTAGCTAAAACTAGCGGGATGAACACCGGGGAGCTGTTTTTT.

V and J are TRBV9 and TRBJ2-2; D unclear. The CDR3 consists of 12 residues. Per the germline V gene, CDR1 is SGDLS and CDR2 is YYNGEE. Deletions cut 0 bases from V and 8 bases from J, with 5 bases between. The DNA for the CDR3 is TGTGCCAGCAGCGTAGGGGGAGGGGAGCTGTTTTTT. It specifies CASSVGGGELFF.